This record concerns one T cell receptor beta chain sequence. This record belongs to a study of blood T cell repertoires in COVID-19. Study background: COVID-19 samples collected from the United States, Italy and Spain covered acute and convalescent phases.

Profiling relied on immunoSEQ multiplex PCR, and the TCRdb table lists in-frame clones only, not all of them. The repertoire consists of 260,000 or so clones, with approximately 87% occurring once and the leading ten covering 8.6%. Germline CDR1 reads MNHEY; CDR2 reads SMNVEV (reference sequence). Trimming pared 4 bases from V and 2 bases from J, leaving 18 bases between. CDR3 length equals 17 residues. The chain is built from TRBV27 and TRBJ1-3; D might be TRBD1 (6 bases). The specimen was peripheral blood. This TCR was sampled from a human donor in a cohort sampled during active COVID-19. The CDR3 reads CASSSLAPGQTGNTIYF. CDR3 sequence (DNA): TGTGCCAGCAGTTCCTTGGCACCTGGACAGACTGGAAACACCATATATTTT.